This T cell receptor (beta chain) comes out of a study of human T cells and chemical hapten exposure. The overall study: The study sensitized with 2% DPC on a 2 cm by 2 cm patch of upper inner arm skin. Scalp application of diphenylcyclopropenone was performed weekly in patients across the entire roughly 26-week study.

In TCRdb, the RACE reads were re-called with MiXCR into one record per CDR3 protein. Of 180,000 or so distinct CDR3 sequences in the sample, more than 14% were seen once. The trim removed 4 bases at V and 7 bases at J, leaving 12 bases unmatched. Germline V gene data show CDR1 as MNHNS and CDR2 as SASEGT. The CDR3 sequence is 16 residues long. Documented time point: patch test 1, 2 weeks after DPC sensitization. Treatment meaning: therapeutic diphenylcyclopropenone sensitization with weekly scalp DPC. Someone pulled total RNA out of unfractionated whole blood. The chain has TRBV6-1 and TRBJ2-7, with 11 positions matching TRBD1. Sequenced material: whole blood, taken in connection with sensitization to the hapten diphenylcyclopropenone (DPC). The receptor's source is a woman in her thirties with alopecia areata. Some clones in this sample may be carry-over from other donors' samples. The CDR3 nucleotides are TGTGCCAGCAGTGGACCCGCGGACAGGGGGCTAGGGGAGCAGTACTTC. Translated: CASSGPADRGLGEQYF.